This T cell receptor (beta chain) is drawn from a study of blood T cells in healthy people across ages. As for the study in general: For every two T cells, template switching captured about one barcoded beta molecule.

Total RNA, at least 5 micrograms per sample, came from PBMCs. This clonotype was observed a handful of times. Its antigen is unknown. A J-beta primer mix and a sample-barcoded 5' primer were used in a second PCR of roughly 6 to 11 cycles. MiXCR, run by TCRdb on the 5' RACE reads, gives a single entry per CDR3 protein. The data contain around 320,000 distinct CDR3 sequences, roughly 27% of them singletons. Overall study results and limits: Long-lived and aged donors differed, with more naive CD4+ cells and higher diversity in the long-lived. Bulk PBMC profiling left naive and antigen-experienced comparisons inconclusive.

The CDR3 has 16 residues. The ends lost 3 bases at V and 4 bases at J; junction bases unmatched: 9. The germline V gene encodes CDR1 SGHDN and CDR2 FVKESK. The sequenced sample consisted of blood. The chain links TRBV14 to TRBJ2-1; 7 bases are a match to TRBD2. This clonotype was obtained from a woman in her 70s in good health. CDR3 protein: CASSHSAGARYNEQFF. DNA of the CDR3: TGTGCCAGCAGCCACAGTGCGGGAGCCCGGTACAATGAGCAGTTCTTC. The full variable domain, in which reference TRBV14 and TRBJ2-1 provide the parts outside the CDR3, is EAGVTQFPSHSVIEKGQTVTLRCDPISGHDNLYWYRRVMGKEIKFLLHFVKESKQDESGMPNNRFLAERTGGTYSTLKVQPAELEDSGVYFCASSHSAGARYNEQFFGPGTRLTVL.